This T cell receptor (beta chain) appears in the sequencing data of a study of early T cells in non-severe SARS-CoV-2 infection (dated by TCRdb to the early 2020s). General notes on the study: Because TCR sequencing was done on bulk RNA from unsorted whole blood, the alpha and beta chains could not be paired.

The research as a whole found: VDJdb matching was skewed toward anti-spike CD8 responses and likely underestimated virus-specific expansions by missing private and CD4 specificities.

Libraries came from 5' RACE. Sequenced on a NextSeq 500. Unique molecular identifiers were attached to individual cDNA molecules in the TCR library protocol so that sequencing error and PCR bias could be corrected. Sequencing covered both TCR alpha and beta chains, and within each sample the abundances of alpha and beta sequences were tightly co-correlated. Regarding the original processing steps: Decombinator V4 was used to perform V gene, J gene and CDR3 annotation of TCR sequences. TCRs were defined as expanded if a significant change between any two time points was detected under a Poisson model with p below 0.0001. TCR abundances were normalised to the total number of TCRs sequenced per sample and were expressed as counts per million. TRAV1-2 paired with TRAJ12, TRAJ20 or TRAJ33 defined MAIT TCRs, while TRAV10 paired with TRAJ18 defined iNKT TCRs. VDJdb, accessed 1 November 2021, was searched for CMV, EBV and SARS-CoV-2 annotated TCRs, excluding TCRs annotated for multiple antigens. Clones were called with MiXCR by TCRdb after fastp trimmed the public reads at Q25, and only in-frame beta chains were retained. Entries are consolidated by CDR3 protein sequence, retaining the most common genes and DNA. TCRdb, not the authors, supplied the V and J calls. Across this sample there are about 130,000 distinct CDR3 sequences, with 14% to 15% seen only once. The ten largest clones take up 21% of the sample.

To note about this clonotype: Its target antigen remains unknown. No clone much larger than this one lies a single base away; base qualities are absent.

Set within a cohort of healthcare workers in London, UK, this nested case-control study involved weekly PCR testing of nasopharyngeal swabs along with blood sampling. Healthcare workers were recruited between 23 and 31 March 2020, during the week of the UK lockdown, and were followed weekly for up to about 15 weeks. As encoded in the germline V gene, CDR1 is SQVTM while CDR2 is ANQGSEA. Relative to germline, V is missing 5 bases and J is missing 1 base, with 7 bases of the junction outside any gene match. From the cysteine up to the phenylalanine, the CDR3 has a length of 14 residues. The read is trimmed to its CDR3 DNA, 42 bases read in frame from base 1.

The sequence is built from TRBV29-1 and TRBJ1-1; the central 7 bases match TRBD1. This clonotype was obtained from an adult who was a healthcare worker with PCR-confirmed SARS-CoV-2 infection or an uninfected control (not recorded which). Sequencing used whole blood. The CDR3 has the sequence CSVSVGTANTEAFF. The DNA sequence is given as TGCAGCGTTAGTGTCGGGACAGCGAACACTGAAGCTTTCTTT. This CDR3, with the reference TRBV29-1 and TRBJ1-1 proteins standing in past its ends, gives the full variable domain SAVISQKPSRDICQRGTSLTIQCQVDSQVTMMFWYRQQPGQSLTLIATANQGSEATYESGFVIDKFPISRPNLTFSTLTVSNMSPEDSSIYLCSVSVGTANTEAFFGQGTRLTVV.